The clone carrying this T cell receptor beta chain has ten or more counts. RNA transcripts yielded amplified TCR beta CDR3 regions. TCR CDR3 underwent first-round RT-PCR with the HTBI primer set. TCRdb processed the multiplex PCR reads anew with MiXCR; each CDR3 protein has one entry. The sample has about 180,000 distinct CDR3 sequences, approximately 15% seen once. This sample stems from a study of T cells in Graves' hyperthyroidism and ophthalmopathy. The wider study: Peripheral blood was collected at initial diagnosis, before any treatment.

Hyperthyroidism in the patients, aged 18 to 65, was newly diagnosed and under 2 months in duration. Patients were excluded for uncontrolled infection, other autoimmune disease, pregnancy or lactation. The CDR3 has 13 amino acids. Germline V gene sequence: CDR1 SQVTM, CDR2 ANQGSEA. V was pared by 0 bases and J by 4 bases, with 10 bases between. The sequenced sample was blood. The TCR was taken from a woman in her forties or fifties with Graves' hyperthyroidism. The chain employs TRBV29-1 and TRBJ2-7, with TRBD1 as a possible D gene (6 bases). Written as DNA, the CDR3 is TGCAGCGTTGAAGATAACAGGGCATACGAGCAGTACTTC. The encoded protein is CSVEDNRAYEQYF.